These 27 T cell receptor beta chains were sequenced from one sample in a study of T cell changes during pregnancy in multiple sclerosis. TCRdb's table, derived via immunoSEQ multiplex PCR, lists solely in-frame clones and lacks some. The sample yields 60,000 to 90,000 clones, about 89% seen once. The source material was peripheral blood, sampled before pregnancy. The origin of the receptors is a female donor with multiple sclerosis, enrolled in a pregnancy study.

The chain recombines TRBV4-3 with TRBJ1-3; no definite D call. The CDR3 loop spans 16 amino acids. V was pared by 5 bases and J by 0 bases, with 14 bases between. Germline V CDR1 and CDR2: LGHNA, YSLEER. CDR3 coding DNA: TGCGCCAGCAGCTACGGGATTATGGGCTCTGGAAACACCATATATTTT. It codes for CASSYGIMGSGNTIYF.

This clone has only a few counts. The V call is TRBV2, the J call TRBJ1-3; 8 positions match TRBD1. Germline values: CDR1 SNHLY, CDR2 FYNNEI. The CDR3 runs to 14 residues. V shed 7 bases, J shed 2 bases, and the junction held 4 bases outside the gene matches. CDR3 region: CASKDRGTGNTIYF. CDR3 bases: TGTGCCAGCAAAGACAGGGGTACTGGAAACACCATATATTTT. Full variable domain (outside the CDR3, taken from reference TRBV2 and TRBJ1-3): EPEVTQTPSHQVTQMGQEVILRCVPISNHLYFYWYRQILGQKVEFLVSFYNNEISEKSEIFDDQFSVERPDGSNFTLKIRSTKLEDSAMYFCASKDRGTGNTIYFGEGSWLTVV.

The chain uses TRBV7-9 and TRBJ2-7; no reliable D call. V was cut by 6 bases and J by 3 bases, with 6 bases left in between. Germline CDR1 SEHNR, CDR2 FQNEAQ (reference sequence). The CDR3 loop spans 11 amino acids. CDR3 loop: CASSSIYEQYF. For the CDR3, the DNA is TGTGCCAGCAGTTCTATCTACGAGCAGTACTTC.

The chain carries TRBV5-1 and TRBJ2-2; tentative D call: TRBD2 (6 bases). CDR1 is SGHRS, CDR2 YFSETQ, per germline. The CDR3 is 16 residues long. The germline V and J ends were trimmed by 0 bases and 4 bases, with 13 bases remaining between them. The CDR3 DNA sequence: TGCGCCAGCAGCTTGGGATACGGGGGACGCACCGGGGAGCTGTTTTTT. This gives the protein CASSLGYGGRTGELFF.

The J gene is TRBJ2-1, the V gene TRBV6-1, with 11 bases fitting TRBD2. CDR1 is MNHNS, CDR2 SASEGT, per germline. The CDR3 consists of 15 residues. The J segment lost 3 bases and the V segment lost 6 bases, leaving 4 bases of the junction unmatched. CDR3 in DNA: TGTGCCAGCAGCCGACTAGCGGGGCTCTACAATGAGCAGTTCTTC. Its protein is CASSRLAGLYNEQFF.

The V call is TRBV2, the J call TRBJ2-7; 9 bases are shared with TRBD2. CDR1 is SNHLY, CDR2 FYNNEI, per germline. CDR3 length: 15 amino acids. Unmatched junction bases numbered 9, after V lost 8 bases and J lost 1 base. CDR3 coding DNA: TGTGCCAGCGGGGGAGCGGGGGGAAGGTCCTACGAGCAGTACTTC. This codes for CASGGAGGRSYEQYF.

CDR3 nucleotides: TGTGCCAGCAGTCAGGGGGCTAGGGCTTTCTTT. Its protein is CASSQGARAFF. The gene calls are TRBV2 and TRBJ1-1; 8 nucleotides match TRBD1. CDR1 and CDR2 (germline): SNHLY, FYNNEI. There are 11 residues in the CDR3. Trimming cost V 5 bases and J 11 bases; bases outside gene matches: 4.

For the CDR3, the DNA is TGTGCCAGTAGTATTACGAGGGGGTACTCCTACGAGCAGTACTTC. Amino acids: CASSITRGYSYEQYF. This chain joins TRBV19 and TRBJ2-7, with a tentative D call TRBD1 (6 bases). Germline loops: CDR1 LNHDA, CDR2 SQIVND (reference sequence). With 3 bases removed from V and 0 bases from J, the gap between germline ends came to 12 bases. The CDR3 consists of 15 residues.

The chain employs TRBV5-1 and TRBJ2-7, with D perhaps matching TRBD1 (5 bases). The germline V gene encodes CDR1 SGHRS and CDR2 YFSETQ. Trimming took 2 bases from V and 5 from J, leaving 11 bases between them. This CDR3 comprises 13 residues. CDR3 residues: CASSFRVGHEQYF. CDR3 sequence (DNA): TGCGCCAGCAGCTTCAGGGTAGGGCACGAGCAGTACTTC.

This clone was detected only once. The rearrangement links TRBV5-1 to TRBJ1-1; the match to TRBD1 covers 10 bases. The CDR3 contains 14 residues. V lost 4 bases and J lost 1; bases outside the gene matches: 1. The germline gives CDR1 SGHRS, CDR2 YFSETQ. In DNA, the CDR3 is TGCGCCAGCAGCCGGACAGGGGGGAACACTGAAGCTTTCTTT. Amino acids: CASSRTGGNTEAFF.

CDR3 DNA sequence: TGTGCCAGCAGCCGGGGGACTAATGAAAAACTGTTTTTT. Encoded protein: CASSRGTNEKLFF. This chain uses TRBV28 with TRBJ1-4, with D perhaps matching TRBD1 (5 bases). With 6 bases removed from V and 2 bases from J, the gap between germline ends came to 7 bases. CDR3 length: 13 residues. Germline lookup yields CDR1 MDHEN and CDR2 SYDVKM.

The chain is built from TRBV9 and TRBJ1-5; TRBD1 might be the D (6 bases). Germline CDR1 reads SGDLS; CDR2 reads YYNGEE. This CDR3 region has 19 residues. V was cut by 0 bases and J by 3 bases, with 22 bases left in between. The CDR3 DNA sequence: TGTGCCAGCAGCGTAGTTAGGGGGGGCGCATCACGTCTCAATCAGCCCCAGCATTTT. Protein product: CASSVVRGGASRLNQPQHF.

The rearrangement links TRBV28 to TRBJ1-2; D unclear. This CDR3 comprises 13 residues. Germline V gives CDR1 MDHEN, CDR2 SYDVKM. V was shortened by 7 bases and J by 4 bases, with 13 bases between the two germline ends. The DNA for the CDR3 is TGTGCCAGCATTTCGGAGGTATCCTATGGCTACACCTTC. This encodes CASISEVSYGYTF.

The chain joins TRBV28 to TRBJ1-5; TRBD1 is a possible D gene (6 bases). CDR1 and CDR2 from the germline V gene are MDHEN and SYDVKM. The V and J ends lost 4 bases and 6 bases respectively, with 19 bases between them. This CDR3 region has 16 residues. DNA of the CDR3: TGTGCCAGCAGTTCGCCGGTGGGGGGGCAGGGTCAGCCCCAGCATTTT. It yields the protein CASSSPVGGQGQPQHF.

The chain couples TRBV7-6 to TRBJ1-3; D gene uncertain. Trimming took off 1 base at V and 10 bases at J, with 8 bases between the two ends. Germline CDR1 is SGHVS and CDR2 is FNYEAQ. This CDR3 is 12 amino acids long. The CDR3 DNA reads TGTGCCAGCAGCTTAGACCGGAGTACCATATATTTT. Translating it yields CASSLDRSTIYF. Using reference TRBV7-6 and TRBJ1-3 for the parts outside the CDR3, the full variable domain is GAGVSQSPRYKVTKRGQDVALRCDPISGHVSLYWYRQALGQGPEFLTYFNYEAQQDKSGLPNDRFSAERPEGSISTLTIQRTEQRDSAMYRCASSLDRSTIYFGEGSWLTVV.

V usage is TRBV7-9 and J usage is TRBJ1-4, with TRBD1 matching 9 bases. CDR3 length: 16 amino acids. Per the germline V gene, CDR1 is SEHNR and CDR2 is FQNEAQ (reference sequence). With 2 bases clipped from V and 8 bases from J, the junction kept 9 bases outside the gene matches. This chain's CDR3 is CASSLREGQGGEKLFF. The CDR3 region has the DNA TGTGCCAGCAGCTTACGGGAGGGACAGGGCGGCGAAAAACTGTTTTTT.

The V and J genes are TRBV10-2 and TRBJ1-1, with 8 bases aligning to TRBD1. The CDR3 loop spans 16 amino acids. V shed 8 bases, J shed 2 bases, and the junction held 13 bases outside the gene matches. CDR1 is WSHSY, CDR2 SAAADI, per germline. The CDR3 DNA follows: TGCGCCAGCCGTACCCAACCGGGACAGGACAACACTGAAGCTTTCTTT. It encodes CASRTQPGQDNTEAFF.

The chain joins TRBV5-1 to TRBJ2-2; 10 positions match TRBD2. From germline, CDR1 is SGHRS and CDR2 YFSETQ. Trimming at V came to 3 bases and at J to 6 bases, leaving 8 bases not matched to a gene. This CDR3 is built from 16 residues. This CDR3 reads CASSSISSGGAGELFF. In nucleotides, the CDR3 is TGCGCCAGCAGCTCCATTTCAAGCGGGGGGGCCGGGGAGCTGTTTTTT.

V is TRBV10-1 and J is TRBJ1-1; D not certain. V was shortened by 1 base and J by 2 bases, with 11 bases between the two germline ends. The CDR3 consists of 15 residues. CDR1 is WNHNN, CDR2 SYGVQD, per germline (reference sequence). CDR3 sequence: CASSEYRGINTEAFF. DNA of the CDR3: TGCGCCAGCAGTGAGTATCGAGGGATAAACACTGAAGCTTTCTTT.

The rearrangement links TRBV19 to TRBJ1-2; no definite D call. The CDR3 contains 14 residues. Trimming pared 1 base from V and 1 base from J, leaving 7 bases between. The germline CDR1 and CDR2 sequences are LNHDA and SQIVND (reference sequence). The CDR3 sequence is CASSIVSDNYGYTF. The CDR3 coding sequence is TGTGCCAGTAGTATAGTTTCAGATAACTATGGCTACACCTTC.

The chain combines TRBV28 with TRBJ1-1, with 8 bases that match TRBD1. The ends lost 6 bases at V and 7 bases at J; junction bases unmatched: 19. The CDR3 consists of 17 residues. Germline V gene lookup returns CDR1 MDHEN and CDR2 SYDVKM. CDR3 loop: CASSSELWDRNLFEAFF. As DNA, the CDR3 is TGTGCCAGCAGCTCCGAGCTGTGGGACAGGAACCTTTTTGAAGCTTTCTTT.

The table lists this clone with a count of one. An end of the junction does not agree with germline; a read error may underlie this. The chain has TRBV5-4 and TRBJ1-2; a possible D gene is TRBD1 (6 bases). The CDR3 has 13 residues. CDR1 and CDR2 from the germline V gene are SGHNT and YYREEE (reference sequence). In DNA form, the CDR3 reads TGTGCCAGCAGCTTGGATCGGGGGGCTTCCTACCCATTC. Its translation: CASSLDRGASYPF.

This clone was counted a single time. The gene calls are TRBV28 and TRBJ1-1, with 9 nucleotides matching TRBD1. The CDR3 is 16 residues long. V was clipped by 6 bases and J by 4 bases; unmatched bases: 12. CDR1 MDHEN and CDR2 SYDVKM come from the germline V gene. The chain's CDR3 is CASREIDRGGSTEAFF. The CDR3 DNA is TGTGCCAGCAGGGAGATTGACAGGGGGGGATCCACTGAAGCTTTCTTT.

The chain links TRBV5-6 to TRBJ2-7, with TRBD2 identical over 11 bases. Germline loops: CDR1 SGHDT, CDR2 YYEEEE. V shed 0 bases and J 3 bases; nucleotides not matched to a gene: 5. The CDR3 is 16 amino acids. The CDR3 DNA sequence: TGTGCCAGCAGCTTGGATTTGGGACTAGCGGACTACGAGCAGTACTTC. It encodes CASSLDLGLADYEQYF.

The rearrangement joins TRBV19 to TRBJ1-2; 7 nucleotides match TRBD1. The trim removed 5 bases at V and 3 bases at J, leaving 9 bases unmatched. This CDR3 has 15 residues. Germline lookup yields CDR1 LNHDA and CDR2 SQIVND (reference sequence). CDR3 sequence reads: CASSAGGTRDYGYTF. The CDR3 DNA is TGTGCCAGTAGTGCAGGGGGGACGCGAGACTATGGCTACACCTTC.

In its sample, this clone was seen once. This chain joins TRBV5-8 and TRBJ1-1; TRBD1 aligns across 8 bases. With V trimmed by 1 base and J by 5 bases, 16 bases remained unmatched. This CDR3 has 18 residues. Germline CDR1 and CDR2: SGHTS and YDEGEE. The CDR3 protein is CASSLSSPGQAGGTEAFF. For the CDR3, the DNA is TGTGCCAGCAGCTTGTCATCCCCGGGACAGGCAGGGGGAACTGAAGCTTTCTTT.

V and J are TRBV7-3 and TRBJ1-6; 8 positions agree with TRBD1. This CDR3 has 16 residues. With 5 bases clipped from V and 7 bases from J, the junction kept 10 bases outside the gene matches. CDR1 is SGHTA and CDR2 is FQGTGA in the germline V gene. The CDR3 sequence is CASSANDRGTNSPLHF. The CDR3, as DNA: TGTGCCAGCAGCGCAAATGACAGGGGCACCAATTCACCCCTCCACTTT. The full variable domain, in which reference TRBV7-3 and TRBJ1-6 provide the parts outside the CDR3, is GAGVSQTPSNKVTEKGKYVELRCDPISGHTALYWYRQSLGQGPEFLIYFQGTGAADDSGLPNDRFFAVRPEGSVSTLKIQRTERGDSAVYLCASSANDRGTNSPLHFGNGTRLTVT.